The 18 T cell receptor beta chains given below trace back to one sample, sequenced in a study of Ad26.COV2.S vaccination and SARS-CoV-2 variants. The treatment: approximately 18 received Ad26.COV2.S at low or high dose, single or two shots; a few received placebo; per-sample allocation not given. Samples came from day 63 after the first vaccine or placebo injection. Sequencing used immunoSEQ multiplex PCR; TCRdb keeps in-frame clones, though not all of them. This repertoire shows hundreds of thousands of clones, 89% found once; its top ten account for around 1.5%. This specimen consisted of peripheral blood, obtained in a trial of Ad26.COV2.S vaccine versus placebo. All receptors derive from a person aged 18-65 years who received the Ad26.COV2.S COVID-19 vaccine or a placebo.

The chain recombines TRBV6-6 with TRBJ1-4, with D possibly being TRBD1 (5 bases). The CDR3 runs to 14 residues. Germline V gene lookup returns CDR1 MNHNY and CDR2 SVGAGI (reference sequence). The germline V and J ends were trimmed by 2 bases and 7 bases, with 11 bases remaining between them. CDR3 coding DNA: TGTGCCAGCAGTTACGAGGGGAATCGTGAAAAACTGTTTTTT. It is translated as CASSYEGNREKLFF.

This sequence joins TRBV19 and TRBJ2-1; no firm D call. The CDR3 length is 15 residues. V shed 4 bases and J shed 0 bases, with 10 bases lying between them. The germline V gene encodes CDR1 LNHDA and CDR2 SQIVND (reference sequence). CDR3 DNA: TGTGCCAGTAGTAAGTGGACCAGCTCCTACAATGAGCAGTTCTTC. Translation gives CASSKWTSSYNEQFF.

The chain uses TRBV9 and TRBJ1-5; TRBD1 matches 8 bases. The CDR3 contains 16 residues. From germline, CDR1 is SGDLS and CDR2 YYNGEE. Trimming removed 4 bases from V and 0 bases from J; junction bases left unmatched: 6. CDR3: CASSLGTGLSNQPQHF. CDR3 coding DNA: TGTGCCAGCAGCCTGGGGACAGGTCTTAGCAATCAGCCCCAGCATTTT.

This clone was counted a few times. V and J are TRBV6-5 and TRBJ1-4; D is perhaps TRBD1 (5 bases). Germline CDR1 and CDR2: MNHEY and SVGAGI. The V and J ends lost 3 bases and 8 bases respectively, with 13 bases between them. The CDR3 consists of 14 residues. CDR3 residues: CASSYRQGREKLFF. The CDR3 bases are TGTGCCAGCAGTTATAGGCAGGGTCGCGAAAAACTGTTTTTT.

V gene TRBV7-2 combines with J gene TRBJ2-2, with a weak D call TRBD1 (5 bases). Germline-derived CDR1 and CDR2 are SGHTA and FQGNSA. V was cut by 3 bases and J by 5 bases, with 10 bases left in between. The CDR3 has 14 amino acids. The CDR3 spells CASSFRRVTGELFF. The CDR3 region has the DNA TGTGCCAGCAGCTTCCGCAGGGTAACCGGGGAGCTGTTTTTT.

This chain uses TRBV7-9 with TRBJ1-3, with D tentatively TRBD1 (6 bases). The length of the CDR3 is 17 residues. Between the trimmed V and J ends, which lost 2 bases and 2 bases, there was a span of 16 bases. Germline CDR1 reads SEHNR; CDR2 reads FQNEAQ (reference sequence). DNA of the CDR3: TGTGCCAGCAGCTTAACCCCGAGGGGGGAGACTGGAAACACCATATATTTT. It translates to CASSLTPRGETGNTIYF. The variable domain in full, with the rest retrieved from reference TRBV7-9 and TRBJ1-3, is DTGVSQNPRHKITKRGQNVTFRCDPISEHNRLYWYRQTLGQGPEFLTYFQNEAQLEKSRLLSDRFSAERPKGSFSTLEIQRTEQGDSAMYLCASSLTPRGETGNTIYFGEGSWLTVV.

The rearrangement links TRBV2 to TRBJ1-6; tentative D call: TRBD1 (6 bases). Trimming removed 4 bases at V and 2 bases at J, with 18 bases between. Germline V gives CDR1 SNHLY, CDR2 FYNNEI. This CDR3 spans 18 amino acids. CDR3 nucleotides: TGTGCCAGCAGTGGGGCCGCCGGAGGGGGGACCTATAATTCACCCCTCCACTTT. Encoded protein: CASSGAAGGGTYNSPLHF.

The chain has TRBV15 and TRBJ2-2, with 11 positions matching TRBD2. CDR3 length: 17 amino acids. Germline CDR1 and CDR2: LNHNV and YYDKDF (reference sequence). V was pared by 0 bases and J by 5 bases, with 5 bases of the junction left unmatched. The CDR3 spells CATSRDRLAGYTGELFF. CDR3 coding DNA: TGTGCCACCAGCAGAGATCGACTAGCGGGGTATACCGGGGAGCTGTTTTTT.

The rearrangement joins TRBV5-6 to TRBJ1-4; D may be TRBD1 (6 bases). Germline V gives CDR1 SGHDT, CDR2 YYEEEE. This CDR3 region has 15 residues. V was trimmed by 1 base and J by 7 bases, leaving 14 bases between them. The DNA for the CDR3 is TGTGCCAGCAGCTTGTTCGGGGGCCCGGGTGAAAAACTGTTTTTT. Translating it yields CASSLFGGPGEKLFF.

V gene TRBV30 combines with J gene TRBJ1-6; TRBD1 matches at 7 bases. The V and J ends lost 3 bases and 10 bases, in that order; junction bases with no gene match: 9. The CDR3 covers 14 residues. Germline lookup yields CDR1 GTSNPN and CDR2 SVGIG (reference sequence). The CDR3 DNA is TGTGCCTGGAGCCTACAGGGGACAAGATCACCCCTCCACTTT. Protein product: CAWSLQGTRSPLHF.

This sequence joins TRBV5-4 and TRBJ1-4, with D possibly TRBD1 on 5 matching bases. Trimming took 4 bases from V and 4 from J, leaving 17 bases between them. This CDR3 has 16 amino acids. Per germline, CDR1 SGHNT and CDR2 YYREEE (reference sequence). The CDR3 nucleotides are TGTGCCAGCAGCCCTTCCCGGGACCGGAGTAATGAAAAACTGTTTTTT. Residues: CASSPSRDRSNEKLFF.

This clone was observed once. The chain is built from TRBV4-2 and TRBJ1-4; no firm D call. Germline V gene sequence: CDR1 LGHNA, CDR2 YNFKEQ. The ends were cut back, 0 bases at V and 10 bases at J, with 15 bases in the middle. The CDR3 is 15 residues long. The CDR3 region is CASSQDEGSGGKLFF. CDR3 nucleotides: TGTGCCAGCAGCCAAGATGAGGGCTCAGGTGGAAAACTGTTTTTT.

CDR3 amino acids: CSASEGLAGGFLEQYF. CDR3 nucleotide sequence: TGCAGTGCTAGTGAAGGACTAGCGGGAGGGTTTCTCGAGCAGTACTTC. The chain couples TRBV20-1 to TRBJ2-7; 15 positions agree with TRBD2. Germline trimming cut 3 bases from V and 6 bases from J; bases unmatched to any gene: 9. The V gene's germline CDR1 is DFQATT and CDR2 SNEGSKA (reference sequence). The CDR3 spans 16 residues.

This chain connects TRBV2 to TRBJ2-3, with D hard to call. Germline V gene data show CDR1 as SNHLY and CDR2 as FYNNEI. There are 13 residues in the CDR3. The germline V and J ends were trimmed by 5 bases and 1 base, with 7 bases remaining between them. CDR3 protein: CASSRKGTDTQYF. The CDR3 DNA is TGTGCCAGCAGTCGTAAGGGCACAGATACGCAGTATTTT.

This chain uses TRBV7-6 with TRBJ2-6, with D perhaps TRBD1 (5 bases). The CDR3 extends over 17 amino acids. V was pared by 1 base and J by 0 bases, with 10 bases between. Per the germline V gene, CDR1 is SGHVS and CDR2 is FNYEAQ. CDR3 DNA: TGTGCCAGCAGCTTAGTTAGGGGCCCCTCTGGGGCCAACGTCCTGACTTTC. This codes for CASSLVRGPSGANVLTF.

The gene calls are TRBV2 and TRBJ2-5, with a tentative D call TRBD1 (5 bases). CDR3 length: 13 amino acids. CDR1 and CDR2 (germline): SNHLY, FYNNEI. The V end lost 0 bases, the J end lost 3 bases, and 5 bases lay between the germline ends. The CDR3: CASSEATEETQYF. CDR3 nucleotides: TGTGCCAGCAGTGAAGCGACAGAAGAGACCCAGTACTTC.

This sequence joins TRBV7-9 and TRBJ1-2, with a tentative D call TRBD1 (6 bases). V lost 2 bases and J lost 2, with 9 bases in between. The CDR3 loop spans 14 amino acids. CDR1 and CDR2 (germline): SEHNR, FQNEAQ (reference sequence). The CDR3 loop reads CASSLFGGNYGYTF. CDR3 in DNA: TGTGCCAGCAGCTTATTTGGGGGCAACTATGGCTACACCTTC.

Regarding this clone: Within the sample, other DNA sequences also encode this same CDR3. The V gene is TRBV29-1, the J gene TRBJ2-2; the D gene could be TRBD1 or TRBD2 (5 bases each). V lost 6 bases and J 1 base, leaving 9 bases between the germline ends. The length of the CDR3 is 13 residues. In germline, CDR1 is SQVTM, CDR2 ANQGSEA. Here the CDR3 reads CSVGDGNTGELFF. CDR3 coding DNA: TGCAGCGTAGGGGACGGGAACACCGGGGAGCTGTTTTTT.